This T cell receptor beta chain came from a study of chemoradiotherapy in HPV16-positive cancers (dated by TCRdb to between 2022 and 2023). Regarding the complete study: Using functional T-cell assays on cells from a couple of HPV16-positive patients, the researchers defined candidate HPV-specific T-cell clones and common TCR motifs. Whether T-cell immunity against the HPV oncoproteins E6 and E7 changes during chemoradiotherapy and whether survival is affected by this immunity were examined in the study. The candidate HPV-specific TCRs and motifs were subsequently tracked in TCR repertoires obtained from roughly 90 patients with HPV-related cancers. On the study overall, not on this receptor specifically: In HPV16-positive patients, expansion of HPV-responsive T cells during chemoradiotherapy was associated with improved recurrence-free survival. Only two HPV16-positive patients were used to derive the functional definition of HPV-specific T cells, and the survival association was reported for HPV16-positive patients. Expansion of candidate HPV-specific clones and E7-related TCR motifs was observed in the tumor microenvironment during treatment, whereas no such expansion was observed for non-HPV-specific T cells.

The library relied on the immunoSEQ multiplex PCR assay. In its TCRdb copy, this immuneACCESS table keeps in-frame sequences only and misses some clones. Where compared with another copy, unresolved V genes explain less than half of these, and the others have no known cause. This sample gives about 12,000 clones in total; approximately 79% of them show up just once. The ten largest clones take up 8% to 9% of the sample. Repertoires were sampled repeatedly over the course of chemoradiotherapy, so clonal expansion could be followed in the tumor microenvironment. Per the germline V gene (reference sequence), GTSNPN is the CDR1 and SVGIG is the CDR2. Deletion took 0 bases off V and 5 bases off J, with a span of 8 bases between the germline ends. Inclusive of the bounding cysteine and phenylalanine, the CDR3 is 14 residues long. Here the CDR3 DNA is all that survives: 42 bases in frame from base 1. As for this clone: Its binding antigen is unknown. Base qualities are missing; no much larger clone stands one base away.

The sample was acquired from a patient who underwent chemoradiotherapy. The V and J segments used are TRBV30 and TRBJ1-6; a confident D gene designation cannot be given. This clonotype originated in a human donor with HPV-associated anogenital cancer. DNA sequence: TGTGCCTGGAGTGTAGGTCAGAATAATTCACCCCTCCACTTT. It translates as CAWSVGQNNSPLHF.